Listed here is a single T cell receptor beta chain. The sample belongs to a study of PD-1 blockade in mismatch repair-deficient tumors. This table comes from immunoSEQ multiplex PCR, and its TCRdb copy is limited to in-frame clones, with some not included. The repertoire has roughly 49,000 clones, under 85% of them found once; the top ten carry around 3.5%. V shed 0 bases and J 6 bases; nucleotides not matched to a gene: 8. Germline V lookup: CDR1 SGHNT, CDR2 YYREEE (reference sequence). CDR3 length: 16 residues. The receptor was isolated from an adult with mismatch repair-deficient cancer. This chain links TRBV5-4 with TRBJ2-1; TRBD2 matches at 8 bases. The sample consisted of PBMCs, taken before pembrolizumab treatment. CDR3 coding DNA: TGTGCCAGCAGCTTGGCGGCGGGAGGCCCCCCCAATGAGCAGTTCTTC. Amino acid sequence: CASSLAAGGPPNEQFF. Full variable domain (missing parts from reference TRBV5-4 and TRBJ2-1): ETGVTQSPTHLIKTRGQQVTLRCSSQSGHNTVSWYQQALGQGPQFIFQYYREEENGRGNFPPRFSGLQFPNYSSELNVNALELDDSALYLCASSLAAGGPPNEQFFGPGTRLTVL.